This TCR beta chain was obtained from a study of identical twins. From germline, CDR1 is SGHVS and CDR2 FNYEAQ. This CDR3 spans 12 amino acids. Trimming left V 4 bases short and J 5 bases short, with 8 bases between. Study-level points and caveats: Modelling approaches yielded underestimates of out-of-frame TCR alpha sharing between monozygotic twins. Interpretation of the results relied on cross-sectional statistical analysis and not on following the same donors. The authors noted that invariant MAIT and iNKT cells could partly confound zero-insertion analyses.

Through template switching, a universal primer site was introduced, and the cDNA contained unique molecular identifiers. TCRdb itself ran the 5' RACE reads through MiXCR, one entry per CDR3 protein. The profile shows roughly 260,000 distinct CDR3 sequences, over 12% of them singletons. This clonotype came up many times. Its target is unknown. The source of this sequence is a young woman in good health. What was sequenced was memory (CD45RO+) T cells sorted from blood. This sequence joins TRBV7-6 and TRBJ2-5; TRBD1 or TRBD2 may be the D gene (5 bases each). CDR3 bases: TGTGCCAGCAGCTGGGACGGGGAGACCCAGTACTTC. Translation: CASSWDGETQYF.